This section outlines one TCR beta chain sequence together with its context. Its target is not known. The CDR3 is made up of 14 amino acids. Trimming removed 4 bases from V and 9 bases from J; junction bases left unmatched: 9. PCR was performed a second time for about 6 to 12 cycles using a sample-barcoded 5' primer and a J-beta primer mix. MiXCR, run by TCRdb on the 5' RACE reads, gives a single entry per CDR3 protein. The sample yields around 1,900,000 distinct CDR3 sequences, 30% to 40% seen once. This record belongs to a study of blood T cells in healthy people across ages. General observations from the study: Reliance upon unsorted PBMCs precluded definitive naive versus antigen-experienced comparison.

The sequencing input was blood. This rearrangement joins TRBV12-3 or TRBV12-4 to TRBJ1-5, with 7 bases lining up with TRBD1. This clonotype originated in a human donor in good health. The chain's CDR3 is CASSSVTGKRPQHF. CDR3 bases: TGTGCCAGCAGTTCTGTGACAGGGAAGAGGCCCCAGCATTTT.